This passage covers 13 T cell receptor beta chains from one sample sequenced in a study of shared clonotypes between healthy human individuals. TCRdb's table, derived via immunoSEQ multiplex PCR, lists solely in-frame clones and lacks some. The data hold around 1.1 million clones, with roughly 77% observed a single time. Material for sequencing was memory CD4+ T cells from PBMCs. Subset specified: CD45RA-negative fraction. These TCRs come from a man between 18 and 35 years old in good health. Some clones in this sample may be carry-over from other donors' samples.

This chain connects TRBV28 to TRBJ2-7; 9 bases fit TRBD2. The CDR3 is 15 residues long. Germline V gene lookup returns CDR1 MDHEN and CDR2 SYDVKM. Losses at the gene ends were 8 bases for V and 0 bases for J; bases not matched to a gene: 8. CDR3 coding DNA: TGTGCCAGCGTGAACAGCGGGAGGACCTCCTACGAGCAGTACTTC. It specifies CASVNSGRTSYEQYF. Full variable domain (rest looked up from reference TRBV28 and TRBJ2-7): DVKVTQSSRYLVKRTGEKVFLECVQDMDHENMFWYRQDPGLGLRLIYFSYDVKMKEKGDIPEGYSVSREKKERFSLILESASTNQTSMYLCASVNSGRTSYEQYFGPGTRLTVT.

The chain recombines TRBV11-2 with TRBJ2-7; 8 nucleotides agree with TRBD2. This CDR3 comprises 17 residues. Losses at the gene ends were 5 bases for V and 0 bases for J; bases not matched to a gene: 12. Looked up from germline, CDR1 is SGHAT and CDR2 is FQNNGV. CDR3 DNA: TGTGCCAGCAGCCGCATTAGAGGGACTAGGGTCTCCTACGAGCAGTACTTC. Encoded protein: CASSRIRGTRVSYEQYF.

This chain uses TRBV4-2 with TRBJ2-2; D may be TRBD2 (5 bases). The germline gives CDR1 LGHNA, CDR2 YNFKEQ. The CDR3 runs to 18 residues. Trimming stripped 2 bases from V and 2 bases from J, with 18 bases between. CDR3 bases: TGTGCCAGCAGCCAACCTATTGGAGGCCTCTTTAACACCGGGGAGCTGTTTTTT. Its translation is CASSQPIGGLFNTGELFF.

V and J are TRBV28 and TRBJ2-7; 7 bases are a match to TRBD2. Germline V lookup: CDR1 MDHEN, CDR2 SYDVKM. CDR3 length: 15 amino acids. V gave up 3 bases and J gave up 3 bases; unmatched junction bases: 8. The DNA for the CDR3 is TGTGCCAGCAGTTTCAAGCGGGACTTCTTCTACGAGCAGTACTTC. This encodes CASSFKRDFFYEQYF.

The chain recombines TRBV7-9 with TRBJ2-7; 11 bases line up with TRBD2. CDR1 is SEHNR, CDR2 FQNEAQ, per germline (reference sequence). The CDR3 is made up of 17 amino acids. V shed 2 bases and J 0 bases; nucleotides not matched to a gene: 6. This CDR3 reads CASSLRQTSGTSYEQYF. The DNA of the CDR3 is TGTGCCAGCAGCTTAAGACAGACTAGCGGGACCTCCTACGAGCAGTACTTC.

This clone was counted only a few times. The CDR3 DNA sequence: TGTGCCAACTCGGTGGGGGGGAACACTGAAGCTTTCTTT. Its translation is CANSVGGNTEAFF. The chain couples TRBV11-2 to TRBJ1-1, with D possibly being TRBD1 (5 bases). The V gene lost 10 bases and the J gene lost 1 base, with 13 bases spanning the gap. The length of the CDR3 is 13 residues. Germline lookup yields CDR1 SGHAT and CDR2 FQNNGV. The full variable domain, its missing parts supplied by reference TRBV11-2 and TRBJ1-1, is EAGVAQSPRYKIIEKRQSVAFWCNPISGHATLYWYQQILGQGPKLLIQFQNNGVVDDSQLPKDRFSAERLKGVDSTLKIQPAKLEDSAVYLCANSVGGNTEAFFGQGTRLTVV.

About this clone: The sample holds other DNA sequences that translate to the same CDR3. CDR3 loop: CASSEQGVYNEQFF. The CDR3, as DNA: TGTGCCAGCAGTGAACAGGGGGTATACAATGAGCAGTTCTTC. The chain links TRBV2 to TRBJ2-1; 7 bases fit TRBD1. The V segment lost 2 bases and the J segment 4 bases; nucleotides outside the gene matches: 2. Germline CDR1 is SNHLY and CDR2 is FYNNEI. The CDR3 is 14 residues long.

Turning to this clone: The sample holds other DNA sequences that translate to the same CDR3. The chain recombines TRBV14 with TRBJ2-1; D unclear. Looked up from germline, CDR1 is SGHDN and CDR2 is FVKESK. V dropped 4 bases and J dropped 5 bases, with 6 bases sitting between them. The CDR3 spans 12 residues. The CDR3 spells CASSPTHNEQFF. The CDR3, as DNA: TGTGCCAGCAGCCCCACCCACAATGAGCAGTTCTTC.

The CDR3 spells CASREDRGQGTDTQYF. The CDR3 bases are TGTGCCAGCAGAGAGGACAGGGGGCAGGGCACAGATACGCAGTATTTT. The V and J genes are TRBV2 and TRBJ2-3, with 11 bases aligning to TRBD1. Germline assignment: CDR1 SNHLY and CDR2 FYNNEI. Trimming took 6 bases from V and 1 from J; bases not matched to a gene: 6. This CDR3 comprises 16 residues.

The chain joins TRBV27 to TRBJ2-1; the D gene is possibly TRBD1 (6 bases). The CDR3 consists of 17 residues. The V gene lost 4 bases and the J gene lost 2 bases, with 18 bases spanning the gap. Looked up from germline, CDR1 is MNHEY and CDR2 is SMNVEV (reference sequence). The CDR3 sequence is CASSSYRTEATYNEQFF. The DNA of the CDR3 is TGTGCCAGCAGTTCCTATCGGACAGAAGCGACCTACAATGAGCAGTTCTTC.

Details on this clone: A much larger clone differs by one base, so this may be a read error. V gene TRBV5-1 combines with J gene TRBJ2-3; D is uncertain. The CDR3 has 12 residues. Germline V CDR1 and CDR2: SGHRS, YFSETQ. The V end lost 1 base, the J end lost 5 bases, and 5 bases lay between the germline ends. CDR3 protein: CASSLLGDTQYF. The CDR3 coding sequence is TGCGCCAGCAGCTTGCTGGGAGATACGCAGTATTTT.

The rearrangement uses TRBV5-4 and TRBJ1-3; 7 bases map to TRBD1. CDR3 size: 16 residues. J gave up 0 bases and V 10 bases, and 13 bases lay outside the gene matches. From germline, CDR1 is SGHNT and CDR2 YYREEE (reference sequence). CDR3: CAWDHRGSGSGNTIYF. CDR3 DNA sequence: TGTGCCTGGGACCACAGGGGCTCGGGCTCTGGAAACACCATATATTTT.

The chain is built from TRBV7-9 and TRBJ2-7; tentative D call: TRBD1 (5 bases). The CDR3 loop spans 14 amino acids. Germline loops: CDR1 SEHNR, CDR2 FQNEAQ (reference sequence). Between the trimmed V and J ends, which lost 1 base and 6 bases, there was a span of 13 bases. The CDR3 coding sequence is TGTGCCAGCAGCTTAGATAGGGGCCTTGGCGAGCAGTACTTC. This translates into CASSLDRGLGEQYF.